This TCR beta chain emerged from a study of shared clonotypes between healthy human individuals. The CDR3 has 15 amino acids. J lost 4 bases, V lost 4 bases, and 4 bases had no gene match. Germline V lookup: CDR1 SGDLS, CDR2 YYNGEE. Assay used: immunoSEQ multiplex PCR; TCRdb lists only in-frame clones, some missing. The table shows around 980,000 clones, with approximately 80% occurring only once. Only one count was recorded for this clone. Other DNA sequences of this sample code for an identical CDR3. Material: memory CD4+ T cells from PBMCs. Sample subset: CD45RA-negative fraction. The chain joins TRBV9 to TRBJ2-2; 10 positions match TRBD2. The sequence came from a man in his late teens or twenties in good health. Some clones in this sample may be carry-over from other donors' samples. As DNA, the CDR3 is TGTGCCAGCAGCCCCCGGACTAGCGGCACCGGGGAGCTGTTTTTT. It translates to CASSPRTSGTGELFF.